This T cell receptor beta chain was obtained from a study of blood T cell repertoires in COVID-19. Study-level information: From the United States, Italy and Spain came samples of acute and convalescent COVID-19. Sample material is recorded as cDNA or gDNA derived from T cells, B-cell-depleted T cells, or PBMCs.

The V segment lost 5 bases and the J segment 0 bases; nucleotides outside the gene matches: 4. Per germline, CDR1 MNHEY and CDR2 SVGEGT. CDR3 length: 15 residues. Original data processing: Nucleated cell counts were estimated from reference gene primer amplification. Here immunoSEQ multiplex PCR was the method, and the copy in TCRdb shows in-frame clones only, minus some. The V and J calls and the clone size are those of that table, but D and trimming were determined from the DNA. The sample includes about 260,000 clones, 87% of them seen just once. Sequenced sample: peripheral blood. The chain employs TRBV6-2 or TRBV6-3 and TRBJ2-5; TRBD2 aligns across 9 bases. This clonotype was sampled from a woman in her 40s who had recovered from COVID-19. CDR3 protein: CASSKGLAHQETQYF. The CDR3, as DNA: TGTGCCAGCAGTAAGGGACTAGCCCACCAAGAGACCCAGTACTTC.